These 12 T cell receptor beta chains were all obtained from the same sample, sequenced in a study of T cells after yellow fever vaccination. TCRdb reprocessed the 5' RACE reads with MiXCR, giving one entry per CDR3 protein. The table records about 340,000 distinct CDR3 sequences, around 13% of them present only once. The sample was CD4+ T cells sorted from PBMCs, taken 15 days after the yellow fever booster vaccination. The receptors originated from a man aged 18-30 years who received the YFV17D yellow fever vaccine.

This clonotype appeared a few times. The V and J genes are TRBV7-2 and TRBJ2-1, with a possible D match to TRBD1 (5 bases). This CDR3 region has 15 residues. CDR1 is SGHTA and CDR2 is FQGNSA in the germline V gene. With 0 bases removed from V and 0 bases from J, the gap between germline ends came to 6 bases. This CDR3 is CASSLAQDSYNEQFF. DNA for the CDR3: TGTGCCAGCAGCTTAGCACAGGACTCCTACAATGAGCAGTTCTTC. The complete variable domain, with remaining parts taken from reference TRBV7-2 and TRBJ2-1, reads GAGVSQSPSNKVTEKGKDVELRCDPISGHTALYWYRQSLGQGLEFLIYFQGNSAPDKSGLPSDRFSAERTGGSVSTLTIQRTQQEDSAVYLCASSLAQDSYNEQFFGPGTRLTVL.

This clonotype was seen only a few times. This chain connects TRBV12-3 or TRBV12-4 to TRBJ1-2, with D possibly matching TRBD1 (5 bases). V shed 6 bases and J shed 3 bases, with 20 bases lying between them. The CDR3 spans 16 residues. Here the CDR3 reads CASSVRGSGGDYGYTF. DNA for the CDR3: TGTGCCAGCAGCGTAAGGGGAAGTGGAGGGGACTATGGCTACACCTTC.

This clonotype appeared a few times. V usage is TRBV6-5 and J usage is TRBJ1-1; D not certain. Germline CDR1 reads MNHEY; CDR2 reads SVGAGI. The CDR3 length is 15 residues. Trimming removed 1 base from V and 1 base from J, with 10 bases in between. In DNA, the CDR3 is TGTGCCAGCAGTTACTGGGCCGATGGGAACACTGAAGCTTTCTTT. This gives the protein CASSYWADGNTEAFF.

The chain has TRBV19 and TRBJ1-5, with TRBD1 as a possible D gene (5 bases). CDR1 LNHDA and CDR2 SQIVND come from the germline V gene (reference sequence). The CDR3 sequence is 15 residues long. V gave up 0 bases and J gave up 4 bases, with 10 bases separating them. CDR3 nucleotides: TGTGCCAGTAGTATAGATAATGGGGGAAATCAGCCCCAGCATTTT. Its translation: CASSIDNGGNQPQHF.

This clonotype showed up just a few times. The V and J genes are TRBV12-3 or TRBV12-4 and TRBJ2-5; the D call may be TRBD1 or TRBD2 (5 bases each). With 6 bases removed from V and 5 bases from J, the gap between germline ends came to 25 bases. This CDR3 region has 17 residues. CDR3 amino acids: CASSPLLGTSDLETQYF. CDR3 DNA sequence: TGTGCCAGCAGCCCCCTCCTTGGGACCTCCGACTTGGAGACCCAGTACTTC.

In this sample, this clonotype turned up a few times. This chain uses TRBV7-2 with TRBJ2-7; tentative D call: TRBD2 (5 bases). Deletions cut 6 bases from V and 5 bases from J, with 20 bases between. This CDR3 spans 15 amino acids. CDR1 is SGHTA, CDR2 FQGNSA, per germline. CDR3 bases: TGTGCCAGCAGGCCTGCTGGACTCCAGTCCCACGAGCAGTACTTC. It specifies CASRPAGLQSHEQYF.

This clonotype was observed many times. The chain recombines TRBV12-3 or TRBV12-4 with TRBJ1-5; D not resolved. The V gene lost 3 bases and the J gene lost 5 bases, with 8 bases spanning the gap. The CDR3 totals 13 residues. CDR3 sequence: CASSFNGYQPQHF. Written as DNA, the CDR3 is TGTGCCAGCAGTTTTAACGGATATCAGCCCCAGCATTTT.

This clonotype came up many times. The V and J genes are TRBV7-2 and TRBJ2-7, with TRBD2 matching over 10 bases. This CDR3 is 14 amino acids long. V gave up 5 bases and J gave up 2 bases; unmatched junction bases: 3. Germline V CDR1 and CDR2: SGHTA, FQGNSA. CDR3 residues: CASSMSGGAYEQYV. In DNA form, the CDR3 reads TGTGCCAGCAGCATGAGCGGGGGGGCCTACGAGCAGTACGTC.

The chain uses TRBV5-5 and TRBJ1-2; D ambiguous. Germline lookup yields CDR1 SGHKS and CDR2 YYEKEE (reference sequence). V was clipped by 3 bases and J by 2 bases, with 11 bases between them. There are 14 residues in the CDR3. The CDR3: CASSWTQANYGYTF. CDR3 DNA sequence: TGTGCCAGCAGCTGGACCCAAGCAAACTATGGCTACACCTTC.

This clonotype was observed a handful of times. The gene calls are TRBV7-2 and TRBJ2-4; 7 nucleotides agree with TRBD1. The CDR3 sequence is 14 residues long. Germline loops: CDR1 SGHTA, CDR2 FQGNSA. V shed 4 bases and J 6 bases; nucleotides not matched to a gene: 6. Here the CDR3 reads CASSSTRQGNIQYF. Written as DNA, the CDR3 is TGTGCCAGCAGCTCCACTCGACAGGGAAACATTCAGTACTTC. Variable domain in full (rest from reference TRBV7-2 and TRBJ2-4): GAGVSQSPSNKVTEKGKDVELRCDPISGHTALYWYRQSLGQGLEFLIYFQGNSAPDKSGLPSDRFSAERTGGSVSTLTIQRTQQEDSAVYLCASSSTRQGNIQYFGAGTRLSVL.

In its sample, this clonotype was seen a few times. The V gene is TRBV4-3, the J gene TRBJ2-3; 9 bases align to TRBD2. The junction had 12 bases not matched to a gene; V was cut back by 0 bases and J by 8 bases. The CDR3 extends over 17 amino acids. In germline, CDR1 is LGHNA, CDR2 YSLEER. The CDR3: CASSQDSQRGDPVTQYF. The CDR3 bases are TGCGCCAGCAGCCAAGATTCCCAGCGGGGGGACCCAGTTACGCAGTATTTT.

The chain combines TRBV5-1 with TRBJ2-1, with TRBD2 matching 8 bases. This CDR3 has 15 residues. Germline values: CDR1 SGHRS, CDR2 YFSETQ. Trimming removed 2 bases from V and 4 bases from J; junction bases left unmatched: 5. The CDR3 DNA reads TGCGCCAGCAGCTTCAAGCGGGGGACTTACAATGAGCAGTTCTTC. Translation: CASSFKRGTYNEQFF.